Following are 17 T cell receptor beta chains from one sample sequenced in a study of spatial heterogeneity in lung cancer. Time point here: blood at routine non-recurrence follow-up after resection. A single record per CDR3 protein comes from TCRdb applying MiXCR to the 5' RACE reads. This sample has about 43,000 distinct CDR3 sequences, with 20% to 25% found just once. The sequencing used PBMCs, collected at follow-up. These receptors originate from a female donor with early-stage non-small cell lung cancer.

This clonotype was recorded at least ten times. J is TRBJ2-4 and V is TRBV29-1; D tentatively reads TRBD1 or TRBD2 (5 bases each). Germline values: CDR1 SQVTM, CDR2 ANQGSEA. The CDR3 runs 15 residues. V dropped 4 bases and J dropped 2 bases, with 15 bases sitting between them. DNA of the CDR3: TGCAGCGTTGGGTGGGGGTCCGTATCCAAAAACATTCAGTACTTC. Its translation: CSVGWGSVSKNIQYF. The variable domain in full, with the rest retrieved from reference TRBV29-1 and TRBJ2-4, is SAVISQKPSRDICQRGTSLTIQCQVDSQVTMMFWYRQQPGQSLTLIATANQGSEATYESGFVIDKFPISRPNLTFSTLTVSNMSPEDSSIYLCSVGWGSVSKNIQYFGAGTRLSVL.

The chain combines TRBV20-1 with TRBJ2-7; possibly TRBD2 for D (5 bases). The CDR3 extends over 13 amino acids. Germline CDR1 reads DFQATT; CDR2 reads SNEGSKA (reference sequence). The V end was cut by 6 bases, the J end by 0 bases, with 12 bases between. CDR3 protein: CSATPGISYEQYF. CDR3 nucleotides: TGCAGTGCCACCCCGGGGATCTCCTACGAGCAGTACTTC.

The chain couples TRBV7-8 to TRBJ2-7, with 8 bases lining up with TRBD1. J lost 5 bases, V lost 3 bases, and 9 bases had no gene match. Looked up from germline, CDR1 is SGHVS and CDR2 is FQNEAQ. CDR3 length: 15 amino acids. Written as DNA, the CDR3 is TGTGCCAGCAGCTTCCTGGACAGGGCCCTTCACGAGCAGTACTTC. It encodes CASSFLDRALHEQYF.

J is TRBJ2-1 and V is TRBV5-1; D is unresolved. Trimming pared 0 bases from V and 5 bases from J, leaving 15 bases between. CDR1 SGHRS and CDR2 YFSETQ come from the germline V gene. This CDR3 is built from 16 residues. In nucleotides, the CDR3 is TGCGCCAGCAGCTTGGCCTTAGGATCGGCGGACAATGAGCAGTTCTTC. Its translation is CASSLALGSADNEQFF.

This clonotype was picked up a small number of times. The V gene is TRBV14, the J gene TRBJ2-5; possibly TRBD2 for D (6 bases). Trimming stripped 3 bases from V and 5 bases from J, with 16 bases between. CDR1 and CDR2 from the germline V gene are SGHDN and FVKESK. This CDR3 is 15 amino acids long. The CDR3 sequence is CASSQGLGIVETQYF. The DNA for the CDR3 is TGTGCCAGCAGCCAGGGACTTGGGATAGTCGAGACCCAGTACTTC.

This chain connects TRBV11-2 to TRBJ1-3, with TRBD1 identical over 8 bases. The junction had 19 bases not matched to a gene; V was cut back by 5 bases and J by 4 bases. Germline loops: CDR1 SGHAT, CDR2 FQNNGV. There are 19 residues in the CDR3. CDR3 amino acids: CASSPLTGVVSLGGNTIYF. The CDR3 nucleotides are TGTGCCAGCAGCCCCTTGACAGGGGTCGTATCTCTGGGCGGAAACACCATATATTTT.

The chain combines TRBV30 with TRBJ1-5; TRBD1 aligns across 7 bases. The germline V gene encodes CDR1 GTSNPN and CDR2 SVGIG (reference sequence). J lost 5 bases, V lost 1 base, and 2 bases had no gene match. The CDR3 extends over 13 amino acids. CDR3 sequence (DNA): TGTGCCTGGAGTGGGCAGGGGGATCAGCCCCAGCATTTT. Protein sequence: CAWSGQGDQPQHF.

This clonotype was observed a handful of times. V and J are TRBV3-1 and TRBJ2-3, with D possibly TRBD2 on 6 matching bases. V was trimmed by 6 bases and J by 1 base, leaving 11 bases between them. The CDR3 consists of 14 residues. The germline V gene encodes CDR1 LGHDT and CDR2 YNNKEL (reference sequence). The CDR3 region is CASRDTGGTDTQYF. CDR3 coding DNA: TGTGCCAGCAGGGACACGGGGGGCACAGATACGCAGTATTTT.

This clonotype showed up many times. The chain is built from TRBV28 and TRBJ1-5, with D uncertain. Trimming took off 8 bases at V and 3 bases at J, with 5 bases between the two ends. The CDR3 is 11 residues long. Germline V gene sequence: CDR1 MDHEN, CDR2 SYDVKM. The CDR3: CASAYNQPQHF. CDR3 nucleotide sequence: TGTGCCAGCGCCTACAATCAGCCCCAGCATTTT. The full variable domain, in which reference TRBV28 and TRBJ1-5 provide the parts outside the CDR3, is DVKVTQSSRYLVKRTGEKVFLECVQDMDHENMFWYRQDPGLGLRLIYFSYDVKMKEKGDIPEGYSVSREKKERFSLILESASTNQTSMYLCASAYNQPQHFGDGTRLSIL.

This clonotype was observed a handful of times. The chain joins TRBV7-9 to TRBJ2-1; D not certain. The V end was cut by 5 bases, the J end by 8 bases, with 13 bases between. CDR3 length: 13 amino acids. Per the germline V gene, CDR1 is SEHNR and CDR2 is FQNEAQ (reference sequence). The CDR3 DNA reads as TGTGCCAGCAGCCATAACTATGGGGATGAGCAGTTCTTC. Residues: CASSHNYGDEQFF.

In this sample, this clonotype turned up a few times. The CDR3 is CASRGLDYGYTF. CDR3 DNA: TGTGCCAGCAGAGGACTGGACTATGGCTACACCTTC. The chain couples TRBV6-1 to TRBJ1-2, with D uncertain. CDR1 is MNHNS, CDR2 SASEGT, per germline. Between the trimmed V and J ends, which lost 6 bases and 3 bases, there was a span of 8 bases. This CDR3 spans 12 amino acids.

The rearrangement links TRBV7-6 to TRBJ1-5; no definite D call. Germline values: CDR1 SGHVS, CDR2 FNYEAQ. This CDR3 comprises 15 residues. V was clipped by 6 bases and J by 0 bases, with 12 bases between them. The CDR3 coding sequence is TGTGCCAGCAGAGGATCCCCTTTTAGCAATCAGCCCCAGCATTTT. Its protein is CASRGSPFSNQPQHF.

Turning to this clonotype: The junction differs from germline at one of its ends, possibly a read error. The gene calls are TRBV7-9 and TRBJ2-3; the D call may be TRBD1 or TRBD2 (5 bases each). There are 14 residues in the CDR3. Germline assignment: CDR1 SEHNR and CDR2 FQNEAQ (reference sequence). CDR3 in DNA: TGTGTCAGCGAAGGGACCAAAAAAACAGATACGCAGTATTTT. Translated: CVSEGTKKTDTQYF. Together with reference TRBV7-9 and TRBJ2-3, the CDR3 gives the full variable domain: DTGVSQNPRHKITKRGQNVTFRCDPISEHNRLYWYRQTLGQGPEFLTYFQNEAQLEKSRLLSDRFSAERPKGSFSTLEIQRTEQGDSAMYLCVSEGTKKTDTQYFGPGTRLTVL.

This chain uses TRBV2 with TRBJ2-7, with D unresolved. V was clipped by 4 bases and J by 4 bases, with 8 bases between them. CDR3 size: 12 residues. Germline CDR1 reads SNHLY; CDR2 reads FYNNEI. The CDR3 DNA follows: TGTGCCAGCAGTGCACAGTCGTACGAGCAGTACGTC. Its protein product is CASSAQSYEQYV.

This clonotype was seen more than once but under ten times. This sequence joins TRBV11-2 and TRBJ1-1; D remains ambiguous. The CDR3 runs 14 residues. Germline V gives CDR1 SGHAT, CDR2 FQNNGV. V lost 2 bases and J 1 base, leaving 8 bases between the germline ends. Here the CDR3 DNA reads TGTGCCAGCAGCTTATATGCGGGGAACACTGAAGCTTTCTTT. Encoded protein: CASSLYAGNTEAFF.

This clonotype was observed a handful of times. As DNA, the CDR3 is TGTGCCAGCAGCCCGGGGCCTTACACTGAAGCTTTCTTT. This gives the protein CASSPGPYTEAFF. The chain is built from TRBV7-8 and TRBJ1-1; D might be TRBD1 (5 bases). CDR1 is SGHVS and CDR2 is FQNEAQ in the germline V gene. CDR3 length: 13 amino acids. Trimming took off 5 bases at V and 3 bases at J, with 10 bases between the two ends.

This clonotype was observed a handful of times. The rearrangement uses TRBV25-1 and TRBJ2-3; D gene ambiguous. Between the trimmed V and J ends, which lost 7 bases and 1 base, there was a span of 12 bases. The CDR3 has 14 residues. From germline, CDR1 is MGHDK and CDR2 SYGVNS. CDR3 nucleotide sequence: TGTGCCAGCATGAGCCGACTCCGCACAGATACGCAGTATTTT. This gives the protein CASMSRLRTDTQYF. The full variable domain, with the rest looked up from reference TRBV25-1 and TRBJ2-3, is EADIYQTPRYLVIGTGKKITLECSQTMGHDKMYWYQQDPGMELHLIHYSYGVNSTEKGDLSSESTVSRIRTEHFPLTLESARPSHTSQYLCASMSRLRTDTQYFGPGTRLTVL.